Below are 16 T cell receptor beta chains sequenced from a single sample in a study of T cells in Graves' hyperthyroidism and ophthalmopathy. The source material, RNA transcripts, was used to amplify TCR beta CDR3 regions. TCR CDR3 regions were first amplified by RT-PCR with HTBI primers. Each CDR3 protein gets one entry after TCRdb re-called the multiplex PCR reads with MiXCR. The repertoire holds 250,000 to 300,000 distinct CDR3 sequences, with 17% as singletons. What was sequenced was blood. These receptors were obtained from a woman aged 55-70 years with Graves' ophthalmopathy.

The chain employs TRBV6-1 and TRBJ1-5; weak D call: TRBD1 (5 bases). V was cut by 5 bases and J by 6 bases, with 14 bases left in between. CDR3 length: 14 amino acids. The V gene's germline CDR1 is MNHNS and CDR2 SASEGT. This CDR3 is CASSSLWGGQPQHF. CDR3 in DNA: TGTGCCAGCAGTAGCCTCTGGGGGGGTCAGCCCCAGCATTTT.

This clonotype was found many times. The chain joins TRBV11-2 to TRBJ1-4; D is ambiguous. Germline V gene data show CDR1 as SGHAT and CDR2 as FQNNGV. V lost 4 bases and J 7 bases, leaving 7 bases between the germline ends. This CDR3 region has 12 residues. The CDR3 sequence: CASSSNFEKLFF. The CDR3 DNA reads TGTGCCAGCAGCTCGAATTTTGAAAAACTGTTTTTT.

This clonotype was seen at least ten times. The chain combines TRBV12-3 or TRBV12-4 with TRBJ2-1; tentative D call: TRBD2 (6 bases). Between the trimmed V and J ends, which lost 3 bases and 2 bases, there was a span of 14 bases. The length of the CDR3 is 16 residues. This chain's CDR3 is CASSLGGYKPYNEQFF. Here the CDR3 DNA reads TGTGCCAGCAGTTTGGGAGGCTACAAGCCCTACAATGAGCAGTTCTTC.

This chain links TRBV6-1 with TRBJ2-5; 9 bases are shared with TRBD2. From germline, CDR1 is MNHNS and CDR2 SASEGT. The CDR3 runs 18 residues. The V gene end was trimmed by 0 bases and the J gene end by 2 bases; junction bases not matched to a gene: 10. In DNA form, the CDR3 reads TGTGCCAGCAGTGAAGCGGCGGGAGGGCCTTTTGTACAAGAGACCCAGTACTTC. This codes for CASSEAAGGPFVQETQYF.

This clonotype was observed many times. V and J are TRBV10-3 and TRBJ2-3, with D possibly being TRBD1 or TRBD2 (5 bases each). Germline CDR1 and CDR2: ENHRY and SYGVKD. Trimming left V 10 bases short and J 4 bases short, with 12 bases between. The CDR3 length is 12 residues. In DNA form, the CDR3 reads TGTGCCACCCGGGACCCCGCAGATACGCAGTATTTT. Its protein is CATRDPADTQYF.

This clonotype was picked up a small number of times. The J gene is TRBJ2-3, the V gene TRBV6-2 or TRBV6-3, with TRBD2 matching over 8 bases. V shed 0 bases, J shed 2 bases, and the junction held 1 base outside the gene matches. This CDR3 is built from 15 residues. Germline loops: CDR1 MNHEY, CDR2 SVGEGT. The CDR3, as DNA: TGTGCCAGCAGTTACTCTAGCGGGGACACAGATACGCAGTATTTT. This encodes CASSYSSGDTDTQYF.

Worth noting for this clonotype: This likely comes from a read error, as the CDR3 has no conserved phenylalanine or tryptophan at its end. The CDR3 sequence is CSCTSGGTMNTGELFS. Here the CDR3 DNA reads TGCAGCTGCACTAGCGGGGGTACTATGAACACCGGGGAGCTGTTTTCT. V is TRBV29-1 and J is TRBJ2-2; TRBD2 agrees at 11 bases. CDR1 SQVTM and CDR2 ANQGSEA come from the germline V gene. V was clipped by 8 bases and J by 1 base; unmatched bases: 9. This CDR3 comprises 16 residues.

This clonotype was observed at least ten times. The V and J genes are TRBV7-2 and TRBJ1-1; D not resolved. The CDR3 sequence is 14 residues long. Germline-derived CDR1 and CDR2 are SGHTA and FQGNSA. Trimming stripped 4 bases from V and 1 base from J, with 10 bases between. Written as DNA, the CDR3 is TGTGCCAGCAGCTGGCGGAGAGAGAACACTGAAGCTTTCTTT. Protein product: CASSWRRENTEAFF.

This clonotype was recorded at least ten times. The rearrangement joins TRBV6-1 to TRBJ2-1; tentatively, D is TRBD1 or TRBD2 (5 bases each). The CDR3 extends over 15 amino acids. Germline CDR1 is MNHNS and CDR2 is SASEGT. The ends were cut back, 5 bases at V and 2 bases at J, with 13 bases in the middle. The CDR3 DNA reads as TGTGCCAGCAGTCTCACTCAGGGACCCTACAATGAGCAGTTCTTC. Protein sequence: CASSLTQGPYNEQFF.

In this sample, this clonotype turned up many times. This rearrangement joins TRBV5-8 to TRBJ2-7; 8 bases are a match to TRBD2. Unmatched junction bases numbered 10, after V lost 6 bases and J lost 5 bases. Germline CDR1 SGHTS, CDR2 YDEGEE. The length of the CDR3 is 14 residues. The CDR3 is CASTWGTRAHEQYF. The CDR3 DNA reads TGTGCCAGCACCTGGGGGACTAGGGCGCACGAGCAGTACTTC.

This clonotype was seen more than once but under ten times. The rearrangement links TRBV20-1 to TRBJ2-2; TRBD2 agrees at 10 bases. Looked up from germline, CDR1 is DFQATT and CDR2 is SNEGSKA (reference sequence). CDR3 length equals 17 residues. The V and J ends lost 6 bases and 0 bases, in that order; junction bases with no gene match: 10. The CDR3 DNA sequence: TGCAGTGCCCCCGGATATAGCGGGAGGACGAACACCGGGGAGCTGTTTTTT. Its translation: CSAPGYSGRTNTGELFF.

The chain recombines TRBV19 with TRBJ1-1, with 7 bases matching TRBD1. CDR1 is LNHDA and CDR2 is SQIVND in the germline V gene (reference sequence). J lost 1 base, V lost 6 bases, and 5 bases had no gene match. The CDR3 is made up of 14 amino acids. The CDR3 nucleotides read TGTGCCAGTAGGACAGGGTTGCCGAACACTGAAGCTTTCTTT. The encoded protein is CASRTGLPNTEAFF.

The chain links TRBV18 to TRBJ2-1; 9 nucleotides match TRBD1. The CDR3 extends over 16 amino acids. Germline V gene data show CDR1 as KGHSH and CDR2 as LQKENI. V lost 6 bases and J lost 2; bases outside the gene matches: 8. The CDR3 spells CASSSSGTGTYNEQFF. The CDR3 region has the DNA TGTGCCAGCTCCTCTTCCGGGACAGGGACCTACAATGAGCAGTTCTTC.

This clonotype was observed at least ten times. The chain is built from TRBV9 and TRBJ2-1, with D perhaps matching TRBD1 (5 bases). Germline lookup yields CDR1 SGDLS and CDR2 YYNGEE. The germline V and J ends were trimmed by 3 bases and 6 bases, with 13 bases remaining between them. This CDR3 has 14 amino acids. This CDR3 is CASSANSGRNEQFF. CDR3 bases: TGTGCCAGCAGCGCCAACTCAGGGCGCAATGAGCAGTTCTTC.

The V and J genes are TRBV28 and TRBJ2-7; 12 bases are shared with TRBD2. The CDR3 loop spans 16 amino acids. The germline CDR1 and CDR2 sequences are MDHEN and SYDVKM. With V trimmed by 3 bases and J by 3 bases, 6 bases remained unmatched. CDR3 DNA sequence: TGTGCCAGCAGTTTCCAGGGACTAGCGGGCCTCTACGAGCAGTACTTC. It is translated as CASSFQGLAGLYEQYF. Variable domain in full (rest from reference TRBV28 and TRBJ2-7): DVKVTQSSRYLVKRTGEKVFLECVQDMDHENMFWYRQDPGLGLRLIYFSYDVKMKEKGDIPEGYSVSREKKERFSLILESASTNQTSMYLCASSFQGLAGLYEQYFGPGTRLTVT.

The rearrangement joins TRBV5-1 to TRBJ2-2, with 7 nucleotides matching TRBD1. The germline V gene encodes CDR1 SGHRS and CDR2 YFSETQ. V lost 3 bases, J lost 5 bases, and 10 bases stayed unmatched. This CDR3 has 16 amino acids. As DNA, the CDR3 is TGCGCCAGCAGCTCTTCCGGCCAGGGGGTTACCGGGGAGCTGTTTTTT. It specifies CASSSSGQGVTGELFF.